Included here is one T cell receptor (beta chain) sequence, with context. The CDR3 spans 13 residues. Germline CDR1 is SGHDT and CDR2 is YYEEEE. Reanalyzing the 5' RACE reads, TCRdb keeps one entry per CDR3 protein, without DNA. Recorded here are almost 450,000 distinct CDR3 sequences; the top ten clones represent less than 7.5%. These data come from a study of T cells expressing NK-cell markers. Input material: blood T cells: a sorted CD56 or NKG2C T cell subset, CD4+ or CD8+ T cells, or bulk PBMC T cells (not recorded which). The gene calls are TRBV5-6 and TRBJ2-1. The TCR sequence derives from a woman between 18 and 70 years old in good health. CDR3 amino acids: CASSLVADNEQFF.